Below, 18 T cell receptor beta chains from the same sample are listed, as sequenced in a study of beta chain features in type 1 diabetes. Expressed TCRB transcripts were sequenced, since all the RNA that had been isolated was reverse transcribed. Libraries were prepared by immunoSEQ multiplex PCR; TCRdb keeps only in-frame clonotypes and omits some of them. The sample lists 240,000 or so clones; about 26% were seen once. The material sequenced was central memory CD4+ T cells from blood. The source is a man aged 25 to 40 in good health.

This chain links TRBV28 with TRBJ2-7; D not certain. The CDR3 runs 14 residues. The germline CDR1 and CDR2 sequences are MDHEN and SYDVKM. Trimming took 5 bases from V and 3 from J, leaving 14 bases between them. DNA of the CDR3: TGTGCCAGCAGTCGAGCCGGGCGTAGCTACGAGCAGTACTTC. Protein sequence: CASSRAGRSYEQYF.

This clone was seen at least ten times. Distinct nucleotide sequences in the sample also encode this CDR3. The chain employs TRBV10-2 and TRBJ2-3; 7 nucleotides match TRBD2. This CDR3 is built from 15 residues. CDR1 is WSHSY and CDR2 is SAAADI in the germline V gene. The J segment lost 0 bases and the V segment lost 3 bases, leaving 3 bases of the junction unmatched. The CDR3 reads CASSDRGVSTDTQYF. CDR3 sequence (DNA): TGCGCCAGCAGTGACCGGGGGGTGAGCACAGATACGCAGTATTTT.

The chain links TRBV7-9 to TRBJ2-7; D is unresolved. The CDR3 extends over 11 amino acids. Germline V lookup: CDR1 SEHNR, CDR2 FQNEAQ (reference sequence). V lost 2 bases, J lost 6 bases, and 5 bases lay in between. CDR3 loop: CASSLRSEQYF. CDR3 bases: TGTGCCAGCAGCTTAAGATCCGAGCAGTACTTC.

The CDR3 region is CASSLTGMETQYF. The CDR3 DNA reads as TGTGCCAGCAGTTTGACAGGGATGGAGACCCAGTACTTC. The chain carries TRBV28 and TRBJ2-5; TRBD1 matches at 7 bases. Germline lookup yields CDR1 MDHEN and CDR2 SYDVKM. The trim removed 3 bases at V and 5 bases at J, leaving 3 bases unmatched. The CDR3 has 13 residues.

This clone has only a few counts. The gene calls are TRBV5-1 and TRBJ2-1; D is undetermined. The ends were cut back, 0 bases at V and 2 bases at J, with 12 bases in the middle. CDR1 and CDR2 (germline): SGHRS, YFSETQ. This CDR3 contains 16 residues. The CDR3 DNA reads as TGCGCCAGCAGCTTGGGGGTGACTCAAACCTACAATGAGCAGTTCTTC. Protein product: CASSLGVTQTYNEQFF.

The chain combines TRBV5-1 with TRBJ2-2; D is perhaps TRBD2 (5 bases). CDR1 and CDR2 from the germline V gene are SGHRS and YFSETQ. The length of the CDR3 is 13 residues. Trimming removed 5 bases from V and 5 bases from J, with 10 bases in between. The CDR3 coding sequence is TGCGCCAGCAGTTCGGACTTTACCGGGGAGCTGTTTTTT. Translation gives CASSSDFTGELFF.

The rearrangement uses TRBV4-1 and TRBJ2-1; D is undetermined. CDR1 is MGHRA, CDR2 YSYEKL, per germline. Between the trimmed V and J ends, which lost 0 bases and 3 bases, there was a span of 15 bases. The CDR3 length is 17 residues. The CDR3 region is CASSQDQTRGLYNEQFF. The DNA of the CDR3 is TGCGCCAGCAGCCAAGACCAGACGAGAGGCCTCTACAATGAGCAGTTCTTC.

This clone was found many times. The chain employs TRBV6-5 and TRBJ2-1; 7 bases map to TRBD2. Germline assignment: CDR1 MNHEY and CDR2 SVGAGI. The CDR3 has 14 residues. After removal of 7 bases from V and 0 bases from J, the junction contained 3 bases not matched to a gene. CDR3 amino acids: CASTRTSSYNEQFF. The DNA for the CDR3 is TGTGCCAGCACCCGGACTAGCTCCTACAATGAGCAGTTCTTC.

This clone was counted only a few times. This chain links TRBV4-3 with TRBJ2-1; 9 bases map to TRBD2. J lost 3 bases, V lost 4 bases, and 4 bases had no gene match. Germline assignment: CDR1 LGHNA and CDR2 YSLEER. The length of the CDR3 is 15 residues. CDR3 sequence: CASSPTSGLYNEQFF. The CDR3 nucleotides read TGCGCCAGCAGCCCGACTAGCGGACTCTACAATGAGCAGTTCTTC.

In its sample, this clone was seen many times. The CDR3 coding sequence is TGTGCCAGCAGCCCATCCTGGACGAGCAGTGAGCAGTTCTTC. Its translation is CASSPSWTSSEQFF. The chain uses TRBV5-6 and TRBJ2-1, with D hard to call. V was shortened by 4 bases and J by 9 bases, with 17 bases between the two germline ends. The germline CDR1 and CDR2 sequences are SGHDT and YYEEEE. The CDR3 totals 14 residues.

This clone was counted a few times. CDR3 DNA sequence: TGTGCCATCAGTGACACGACTAGCGGGGGGTTCACAGATACGCAGTATTTT. Translated: CAISDTTSGGFTDTQYF. This chain uses TRBV10-3 with TRBJ2-3, with 13 bases lining up with TRBD2. This CDR3 has 17 residues. Germline lookup yields CDR1 ENHRY and CDR2 SYGVKD. Germline trimming cut 3 bases from V and 2 bases from J; bases unmatched to any gene: 5.

This chain uses TRBV30 with TRBJ2-1; the match to TRBD2 covers 13 bases. The CDR3 length is 15 residues. CDR1 GTSNPN and CDR2 SVGIG come from the germline V gene (reference sequence). The V segment lost 5 bases and the J segment 9 bases; nucleotides outside the gene matches: 10. The CDR3 region has the DNA TGTGCCTGGGGGGAACTAGCGGGAGGGCCGGTTGAGCAGTTCTTC. It is translated as CAWGELAGGPVEQFF.

Details on this clone: Different DNA sequences within this sample yield the same CDR3. V gene TRBV7-2 combines with J gene TRBJ2-5; no definite D call. There are 12 residues in the CDR3. Germline loops: CDR1 SGHTA, CDR2 FQGNSA. Trimming removed 3 bases from V and 1 base from J, with 3 bases in between. CDR3 DNA: TGTGCCAGCAGCTTGCCCCAAGAGACCCAGTACTTC. It codes for CASSLPQETQYF.

This clone was observed a few times. The J gene is TRBJ1-2, the V gene TRBV7-2; D unclear. Per germline, CDR1 SGHTA and CDR2 FQGNSA. The V gene lost 4 bases and the J gene lost 3 bases, with 15 bases spanning the gap. CDR3 length: 15 residues. CDR3 nucleotides: TGTGCCAGCAGCTCTACCGCCTCCGGGGACTATGGCTACACCTTC. It codes for CASSSTASGDYGYTF.

This clone has a handful of counts. V is TRBV15 and J is TRBJ2-1, with a weak D call TRBD2 (5 bases). Germline CDR1 LNHNV, CDR2 YYDKDF (reference sequence). V lost 0 bases and J lost 8, with 8 bases in between. The CDR3 loop spans 13 amino acids. CDR3 sequence reads: CATSRDRSDEQFF. The CDR3 nucleotides read TGTGCCACCAGCAGAGATCGTAGCGATGAGCAGTTCTTC. Filled out from reference TRBV15 and TRBJ2-1, the complete variable domain reads DAMVIQNPRYQVTQFGKPVTLSCSQTLNHNVMYWYQQKSSQAPKLLFHYYDKDFNNEADTPDNFQSRRPNTSFCFLDIRSPGLGDTAMYLCATSRDRSDEQFFGPGTRLTVL.

The V and J genes are TRBV5-1 and TRBJ2-7; TRBD2 is a possible D gene (6 bases). V lost 5 bases, J lost 1 base, and 13 bases lay in between. The CDR3 has 14 residues. In germline, CDR1 is SGHRS, CDR2 YFSETQ. Written as DNA, the CDR3 is TGCGCCAGCAGACCCCGACGGGAGTCCTACGAGCAGTACTTC. Amino acids: CASRPRRESYEQYF.

The CDR3 loop is CASSLKGVVRSNQPQHF. The CDR3, as DNA: TGTGCCAGCAGTTTAAAGGGAGTCGTACGAAGCAATCAGCCCCAGCATTTT. The rearrangement joins TRBV28 to TRBJ1-5; D call uncertain. This CDR3 has 17 amino acids. Trimming shortened V by 2 bases and J by 1 base, and 15 bases separated the two germline ends. CDR1 MDHEN and CDR2 SYDVKM come from the germline V gene.

The rearrangement uses TRBV30 and TRBJ1-2; D unclear. Germline values: CDR1 GTSNPN, CDR2 SVGIG (reference sequence). V lost 1 base and J lost 2, with 11 bases in between. The CDR3 consists of 14 residues. The CDR3 bases are TGTGCCTGGAGTGCCCCCCCAGAGAACTATGGCTACACCTTC. Protein: CAWSAPPENYGYTF.